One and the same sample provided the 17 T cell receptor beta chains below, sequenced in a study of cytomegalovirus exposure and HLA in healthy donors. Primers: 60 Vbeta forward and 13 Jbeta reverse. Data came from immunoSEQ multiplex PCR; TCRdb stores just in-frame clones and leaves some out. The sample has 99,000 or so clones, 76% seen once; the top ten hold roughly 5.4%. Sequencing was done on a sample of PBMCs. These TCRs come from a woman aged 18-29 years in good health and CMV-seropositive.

CDR3: CASSAVGGNQPQHF. The CDR3 DNA reads TGTGCCAGCAGTGCGGTGGGTGGCAATCAGCCCCAGCATTTT. The rearrangement links TRBV6-5 to TRBJ1-5; D not certain. The CDR3 runs to 14 residues. V was trimmed by 5 bases and J by 2 bases, leaving 10 bases between them. Germline CDR1 MNHEY, CDR2 SVGAGI.

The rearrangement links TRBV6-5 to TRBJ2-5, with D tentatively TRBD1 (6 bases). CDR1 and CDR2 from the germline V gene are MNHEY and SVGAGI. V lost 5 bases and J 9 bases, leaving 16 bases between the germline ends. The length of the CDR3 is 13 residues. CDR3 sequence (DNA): TGTGCCAGCAGTCGAACCCAGGGGTACTCCCAGTACTTC. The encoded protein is CASSRTQGYSQYF.

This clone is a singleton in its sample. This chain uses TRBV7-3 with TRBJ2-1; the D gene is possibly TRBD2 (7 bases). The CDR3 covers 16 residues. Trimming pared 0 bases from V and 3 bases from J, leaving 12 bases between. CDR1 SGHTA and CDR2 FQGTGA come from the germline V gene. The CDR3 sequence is CASSLTGGLGYNEQFF. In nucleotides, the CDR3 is TGTGCCAGCAGCTTAACGGGGGGGCTAGGCTACAATGAGCAGTTCTTC.

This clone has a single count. The DNA for the CDR3 is TGTGCCAGCAGCCCGGGACTAGCGCCTCATGAGCAGTTCTTC. It is translated as CASSPGLAPHEQFF. This chain connects TRBV7-9 to TRBJ2-1; 10 nucleotides match TRBD2. With V trimmed by 5 bases and J by 8 bases, 6 bases remained unmatched. CDR3 length: 14 amino acids. The V gene's germline CDR1 is SEHNR and CDR2 FQNEAQ (reference sequence).

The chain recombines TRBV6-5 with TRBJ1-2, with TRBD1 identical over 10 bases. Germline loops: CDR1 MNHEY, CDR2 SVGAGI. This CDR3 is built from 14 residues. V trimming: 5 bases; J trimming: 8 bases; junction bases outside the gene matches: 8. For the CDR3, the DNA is TGTGCCAGCAGTCTGGACAGGGGGACTCCCGGCTACACCTTC. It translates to CASSLDRGTPGYTF.

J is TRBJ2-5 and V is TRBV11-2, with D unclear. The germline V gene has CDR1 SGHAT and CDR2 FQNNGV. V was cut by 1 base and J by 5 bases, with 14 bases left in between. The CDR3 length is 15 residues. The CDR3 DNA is TGTGCCAGCAGCTTAGGATCCCTCGCAGTCGAGACCCAGTACTTC. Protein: CASSLGSLAVETQYF.

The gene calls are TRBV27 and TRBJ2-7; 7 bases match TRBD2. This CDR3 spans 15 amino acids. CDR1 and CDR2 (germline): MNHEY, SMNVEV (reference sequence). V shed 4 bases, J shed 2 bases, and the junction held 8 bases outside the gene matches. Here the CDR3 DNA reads TGTGCCAGCAGTTCGGTTCTAGCGGTAGCCTACGAGCAGTACTTC. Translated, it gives CASSSVLAVAYEQYF.

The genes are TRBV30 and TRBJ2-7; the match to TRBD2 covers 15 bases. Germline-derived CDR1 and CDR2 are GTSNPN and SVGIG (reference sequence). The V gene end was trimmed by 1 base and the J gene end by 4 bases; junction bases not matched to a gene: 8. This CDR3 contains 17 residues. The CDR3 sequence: CAWSEGLAGGPGYEQYF. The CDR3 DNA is TGTGCCTGGAGTGAAGGACTAGCGGGAGGGCCAGGGTACGAGCAGTACTTC.

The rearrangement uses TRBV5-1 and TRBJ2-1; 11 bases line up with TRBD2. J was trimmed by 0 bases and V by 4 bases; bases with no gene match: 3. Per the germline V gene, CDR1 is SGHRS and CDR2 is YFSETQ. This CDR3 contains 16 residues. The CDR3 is CASSITSGSSYNEQFF. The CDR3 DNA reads TGCGCCAGCAGCATAACTAGCGGGAGCTCCTACAATGAGCAGTTCTTC. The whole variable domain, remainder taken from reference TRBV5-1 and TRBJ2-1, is KAGVTQTPRYLIKTRGQQVTLSCSPISGHRSVSWYQQTPGQGLQFLFEYFSETQRNKGNFPGRFSGRQFSNSRSEMNVSTLELGDSALYLCASSITSGSSYNEQFFGPGTRLTVL.

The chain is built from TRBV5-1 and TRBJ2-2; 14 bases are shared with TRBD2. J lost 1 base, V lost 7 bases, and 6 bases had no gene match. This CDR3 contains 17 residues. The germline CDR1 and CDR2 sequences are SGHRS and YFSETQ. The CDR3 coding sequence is TGCGCCAGCGTCCCCGGGACTAGCGGGAGGAACACCGGGGAGCTGTTTTTT. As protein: CASVPGTSGRNTGELFF.

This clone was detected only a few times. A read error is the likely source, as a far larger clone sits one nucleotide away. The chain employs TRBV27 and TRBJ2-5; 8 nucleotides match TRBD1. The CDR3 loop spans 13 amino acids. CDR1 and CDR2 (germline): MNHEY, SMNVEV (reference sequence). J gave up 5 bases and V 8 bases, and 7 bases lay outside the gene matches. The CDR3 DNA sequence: TGTGCCAGCGGCTGGACAGGGTGGGAGACCCAGTACTTC. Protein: CASGWTGWETQYF.

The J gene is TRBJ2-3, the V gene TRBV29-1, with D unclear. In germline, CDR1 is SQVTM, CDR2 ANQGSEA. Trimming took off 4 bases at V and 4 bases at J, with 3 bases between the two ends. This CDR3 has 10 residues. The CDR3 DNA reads TGCAGCGTTGCTGCAGATACGCAGTATTTT. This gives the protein CSVAADTQYF.

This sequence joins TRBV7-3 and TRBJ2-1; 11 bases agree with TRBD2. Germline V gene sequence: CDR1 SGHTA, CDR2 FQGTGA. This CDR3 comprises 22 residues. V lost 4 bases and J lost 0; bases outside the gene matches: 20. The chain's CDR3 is CASSSHPWDSGRAPGSYNEQFF. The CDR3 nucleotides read TGTGCCAGCAGCTCTCACCCATGGGATAGCGGGAGGGCTCCTGGCTCCTACAATGAGCAGTTCTTC.

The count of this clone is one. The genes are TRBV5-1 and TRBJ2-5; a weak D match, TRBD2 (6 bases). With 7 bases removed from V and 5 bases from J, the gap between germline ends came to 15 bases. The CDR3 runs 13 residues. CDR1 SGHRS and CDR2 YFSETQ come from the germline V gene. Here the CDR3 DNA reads TGCGCCAGCGGGCTAGCGCCTTTGGAGACCCAGTACTTC. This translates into CASGLAPLETQYF.

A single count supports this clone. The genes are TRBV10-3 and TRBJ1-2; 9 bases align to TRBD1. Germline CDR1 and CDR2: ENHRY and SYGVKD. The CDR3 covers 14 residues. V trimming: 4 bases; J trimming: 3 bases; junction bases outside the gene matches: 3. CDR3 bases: TGTGCCATCAGTGCGGGACAGGGCCACTATGGCTACACCTTC. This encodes CAISAGQGHYGYTF.

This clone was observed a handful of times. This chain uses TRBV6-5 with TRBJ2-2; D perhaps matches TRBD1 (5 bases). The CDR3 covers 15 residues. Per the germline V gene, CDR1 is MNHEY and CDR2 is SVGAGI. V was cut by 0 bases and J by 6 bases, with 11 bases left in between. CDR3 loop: CASSYSGSGPGELFF. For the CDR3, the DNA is TGTGCCAGCAGTTACTCGGGCTCAGGGCCCGGGGAGCTGTTTTTT.

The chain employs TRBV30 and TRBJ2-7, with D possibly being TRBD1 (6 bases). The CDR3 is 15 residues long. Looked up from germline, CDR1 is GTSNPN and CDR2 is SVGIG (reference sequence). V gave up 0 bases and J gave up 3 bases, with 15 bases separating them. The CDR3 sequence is CAWSVQQGLIYEQYF. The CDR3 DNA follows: TGTGCCTGGAGTGTACAACAGGGCCTGATCTACGAGCAGTACTTC.